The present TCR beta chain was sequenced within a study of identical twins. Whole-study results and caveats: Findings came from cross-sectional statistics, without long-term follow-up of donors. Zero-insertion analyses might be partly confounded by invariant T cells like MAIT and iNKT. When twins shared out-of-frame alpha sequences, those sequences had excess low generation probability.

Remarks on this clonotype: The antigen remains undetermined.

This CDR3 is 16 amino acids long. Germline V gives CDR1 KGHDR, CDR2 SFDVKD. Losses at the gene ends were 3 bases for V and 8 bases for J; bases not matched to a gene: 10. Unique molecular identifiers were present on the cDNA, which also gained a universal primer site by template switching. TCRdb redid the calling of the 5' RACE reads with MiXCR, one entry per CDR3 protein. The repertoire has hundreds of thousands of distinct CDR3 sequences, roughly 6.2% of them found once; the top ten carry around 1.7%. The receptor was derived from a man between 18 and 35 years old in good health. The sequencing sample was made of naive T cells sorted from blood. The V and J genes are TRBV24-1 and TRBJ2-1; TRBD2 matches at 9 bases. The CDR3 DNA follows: TGTGCCACCAGTGATCCTAGCGGGGAGCAATGGGATGAGCAGTTCTTC. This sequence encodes CATSDPSGEQWDEQFF.